The 24 T cell receptor beta chains given below trace back to one sample, sequenced in a study of patients with pleural tuberculosis. TCRdb reprocessed the reads with MiXCR, giving one entry per CDR3 protein. The repertoire holds approximately 50,000 distinct CDR3 sequences, with less than 8% as singletons. These receptors were obtained from a human donor with pleural tuberculosis.

This clonotype was seen repeatedly, ten times or more. The rearrangement joins TRBV2 to TRBJ1-1, with D perhaps TRBD1 (6 bases). Germline V CDR1 and CDR2: SNHLY, FYNNEI. V lost 10 bases and J 1 base, leaving 19 bases between the germline ends. The CDR3 consists of 15 residues. The chain's CDR3 is CANSRDISKNTEAFF. CDR3 DNA: TGTGCCAATTCCAGGGACATCAGTAAGAACACTGAAGCTTTCTTT.

Regarding this clonotype: Possible read error: a much larger clone is one base away. The chain uses TRBV11-2 and TRBJ1-6; possible D gene TRBD1, 5 bases. Trimming stripped 3 bases from V and 9 bases from J, with 9 bases between. The CDR3 spans 13 residues. Germline-derived CDR1 and CDR2 are SGHAT and FQNNGV. The CDR3 DNA reads TGTGCCAGCAGCTTGGGACGGACTTCACCCCTCCACTTT. This sequence encodes CASSLGRTSPLHF.

The sample holds many counts of this clonotype. The chain recombines TRBV24-1 with TRBJ2-1; TRBD2 agrees at 10 bases. CDR1 KGHDR and CDR2 SFDVKD come from the germline V gene. V lost 4 bases and J lost 5; bases outside the gene matches: 4. The CDR3 spans 15 residues. The CDR3 bases are TGTGCCACCAGTGACCTAGCGGGGGTTCACAATGAGCAGTTCTTC. It encodes CATSDLAGVHNEQFF.

This clonotype has a count of ten or more. The rearrangement uses TRBV20-1 and TRBJ1-1, with D perhaps TRBD1 (6 bases). The V gene's germline CDR1 is DFQATT and CDR2 SNEGSKA (reference sequence). The CDR3 spans 15 residues. Trimming stripped 0 bases from V and 10 bases from J, with 21 bases between. This CDR3 is CSARDRQGPTGGAFF. The CDR3 DNA is TGCAGTGCTAGAGATCGGCAGGGGCCCACTGGGGGAGCTTTCTTT.

This clonotype was picked up many times. The rearrangement uses TRBV11-2 and TRBJ2-3; 13 bases agree with TRBD2. Germline CDR1 SGHAT, CDR2 FQNNGV. V was clipped by 5 bases and J by 7 bases; unmatched bases: 6. The CDR3 sequence is 15 residues long. The CDR3: CASSPTSGGGNTQYF. The DNA of the CDR3 is TGTGCCAGCAGCCCCACTAGCGGGGGGGGTAATACGCAGTATTTT.

The table lists this clonotype with a few counts. The chain employs TRBV29-1 and TRBJ2-3; the D gene is possibly TRBD2 (5 bases). The CDR3 totals 16 residues. Germline-derived CDR1 and CDR2 are SQVTM and ANQGSEA. The V and J ends lost 0 bases and 2 bases respectively, with 15 bases between them. CDR3 coding DNA: TGCAGCGTTGAAGATCGAAGGACTCTGAACACAGATACGCAGTATTTT. The encoded protein is CSVEDRRTLNTDTQYF.

This clonotype occurred many times. The chain joins TRBV15 to TRBJ2-5; tentative D call: TRBD1 (6 bases). Germline CDR1 LNHNV, CDR2 YYDKDF (reference sequence). Trimming removed 6 bases from V and 5 bases from J, with 22 bases in between. The CDR3 is made up of 16 amino acids. CDR3 sequence: CATRGSWTESRETQYF. Here the CDR3 DNA reads TGTGCCACCAGGGGTTCTTGGACAGAAAGCAGGGAGACCCAGTACTTC.

The genes are TRBV19 and TRBJ2-2, with 7 bases aligning to TRBD2. Germline lookup yields CDR1 LNHDA and CDR2 SQIVND (reference sequence). J lost 3 bases, V lost 7 bases, and 11 bases had no gene match. CDR3 length: 16 residues. The CDR3 DNA sequence: TGTGCCAGTATGGGGGGGTTTTGGGTTGACACCGGGGAGCTGTTTTTT. Residues: CASMGGFWVDTGELFF.

This clonotype appeared many times. The CDR3 loop is CASSLSAGGSNEQFF. The CDR3 coding sequence is TGTGCCAGCAGTTTATCGGCGGGAGGGAGCAATGAGCAGTTCTTC. The chain recombines TRBV27 with TRBJ2-1, with 9 bases fitting TRBD2. The V gene's germline CDR1 is MNHEY and CDR2 SMNVEV (reference sequence). This CDR3 region has 15 residues. Trimming cost V 0 bases and J 6 bases; bases outside gene matches: 3.

Many counts were recorded for this clonotype. V gene TRBV4-2 combines with J gene TRBJ1-5; D gene ambiguous. Between the trimmed V and J ends, which lost 4 bases and 7 bases, there was a span of 14 bases. Germline V gene sequence: CDR1 LGHNA, CDR2 YNFKEQ. There are 14 residues in the CDR3. CDR3 sequence (DNA): TGTGCCAGCAGCCTAACATGGGGAGGGCAGCCCCAGCATTTT. As protein: CASSLTWGGQPQHF.

This clonotype was counted at least ten times. The V and J genes are TRBV11-2 and TRBJ2-7; 7 bases map to TRBD1. Germline CDR1 SGHAT, CDR2 FQNNGV. V shed 1 base and J 1 base; nucleotides not matched to a gene: 1. This CDR3 is built from 14 residues. The CDR3 DNA follows: TGTGCCAGCAGCTTAGGGGGACAGTCCTACGAGCAGTACTTC. Translated: CASSLGGQSYEQYF.

A word on this clonotype: One base away lies a much larger clone, so this may be a sequencing read error. The rearrangement uses TRBV20-1 and TRBJ2-3; 8 positions agree with TRBD2. The CDR3 runs 15 residues. V lost 2 bases and J lost 8; bases outside the gene matches: 12. The germline V gene has CDR1 DFQATT and CDR2 SNEGSKA (reference sequence). CDR3 bases: TGCAGTGCTAGAACGGGACTAGGGAACGCAGGTACGCAGTATTTT. Translating gives CSARTGLGNAGTQYF.

This clonotype came up many times. The chain is built from TRBV20-1 and TRBJ2-5, with 9 positions matching TRBD2. The CDR3 runs 15 residues. Germline V gene data show CDR1 as DFQATT and CDR2 as SNEGSKA (reference sequence). After removal of 0 bases from V and 7 bases from J, the junction contained 9 bases not matched to a gene. CDR3 amino acids: CSARDAASGDGTQYF. CDR3 nucleotide sequence: TGCAGTGCTAGAGATGCGGCTAGCGGGGACGGGACCCAGTACTTC.

This clonotype was observed many times. V gene TRBV20-1 combines with J gene TRBJ2-7; D could derive from TRBD1 or TRBD2 (6 bases each). The CDR3 is 11 residues long. Per the germline V gene, CDR1 is DFQATT and CDR2 is SNEGSKA (reference sequence). The DNA for the CDR3 is TGCCCGTTGGGGGGCGGATACGAGCAGTACGTC. It yields the protein CPLGGGYEQYV.

This clonotype was seen ten or more times. The V call is TRBV27, the J call TRBJ2-2; TRBD1 matches 7 bases. V lost 0 bases to trimming and J lost 4 bases; unmatched junction nucleotides: 2. The CDR3 totals 15 residues. Germline V gene sequence: CDR1 MNHEY, CDR2 SMNVEV (reference sequence). The CDR3: CASSLSGTVTGELFF. CDR3 DNA sequence: TGTGCCAGCAGTTTATCAGGGACAGTCACCGGGGAGCTGTTTTTT.

This clonotype has a count of ten or more. The chain is built from TRBV20-1 and TRBJ2-5; D remains ambiguous. The germline gives CDR1 DFQATT, CDR2 SNEGSKA (reference sequence). V was shortened by 2 bases and J by 5 bases, with 12 bases between the two germline ends. This CDR3 is built from 13 residues. The CDR3 is CSARMAYRETQYF. The CDR3 DNA sequence: TGCAGTGCTAGAATGGCGTACCGGGAGACCCAGTACTTC.

This clonotype was recorded at least ten times. The gene calls are TRBV7-3 and TRBJ1-5; D may be TRBD1 (6 bases). This CDR3 comprises 15 residues. Deletions cut 7 bases from V and 6 bases from J, with 19 bases between. The germline gives CDR1 SGHTA, CDR2 FQGTGA. CDR3 loop: CASTLKTGGGQPQHF. The DNA for the CDR3 is TGTGCCAGCACCCTAAAGACAGGCGGGGGTCAGCCCCAGCATTTT. Combining the CDR3 with reference TRBV7-3 and TRBJ1-5 gives the whole variable domain GAGVSQTPSNKVTEKGKYVELRCDPISGHTALYWYRQSLGQGPEFLIYFQGTGAADDSGLPNDRFFAVRPEGSVSTLKIQRTERGDSAVYLCASTLKTGGGQPQHFGDGTRLSIL.

In its sample, this clonotype was seen many times. The chain carries TRBV6-2 or TRBV6-3 and TRBJ2-3; D not certain. Germline-derived CDR1 and CDR2 are MNHEY and SVGEGT. This CDR3 comprises 14 residues. The V and J ends lost 2 bases and 2 bases respectively, with 8 bases between them. This CDR3 is CASSYRIFTDTQYF. CDR3 DNA: TGTGCCAGCAGTTACAGGATCTTCACAGATACGCAGTATTTT.

This clonotype was counted ten times or more. The chain uses TRBV28 and TRBJ1-4; no clear D. Trimming pared 6 bases from V and 5 bases from J, leaving 13 bases between. This CDR3 spans 14 amino acids. CDR1 MDHEN and CDR2 SYDVKM come from the germline V gene. The CDR3 sequence is CASRSPVENEKLFF. The DNA of the CDR3 is TGTGCCAGCAGGAGTCCGGTAGAAAATGAAAAACTGTTTTTT.

This clonotype showed up just a few times. The V call is TRBV11-1, the J call TRBJ2-7, with D perhaps being TRBD1 or TRBD2 (5 bases each). Trimming stripped 3 bases from V and 6 bases from J, with 21 bases between. This CDR3 is built from 16 residues. Germline CDR1 reads SGHAT; CDR2 reads FQDESV (reference sequence). DNA for the CDR3: TGTGCCAGCAGCTTCCCATATGTTGGGGGAAAATCCGAGCAGTACTTC. Translation: CASSFPYVGGKSEQYF. Full variable domain (missing parts from reference TRBV11-1 and TRBJ2-7): EAEVAQSPRYKITEKSQAVAFWCDPISGHATLYWYRQILGQGPELLVQFQDESVVDDSQLPKDRFSAERLKGVDSTLKIQPAELGDSAMYLCASSFPYVGGKSEQYFGPGTRLTVT.

This clonotype was seen at least ten times. The chain uses TRBV6-2 or TRBV6-3 and TRBJ1-2; 9 nucleotides align to TRBD1. Trimming at V came to 5 bases and at J to 2 bases, leaving 6 bases not matched to a gene. Germline V lookup: CDR1 MNHEY, CDR2 SVGEGT. The CDR3 has 15 residues. The CDR3 region has the DNA TGTGCCAGCAGTAACAGGGACAGGGAGAACTATGGCTACACCTTC. This translates into CASSNRDRENYGYTF.

This clonotype appeared many times. The chain is built from TRBV12-3 or TRBV12-4 and TRBJ2-5; D is perhaps TRBD1 or TRBD2 (5 bases each). Trimming left V 2 bases short and J 0 bases short, with 13 bases between. CDR3 length: 16 amino acids. The CDR3 protein is CASSLTLRGDQETQYF. For the CDR3, the DNA is TGTGCCAGCAGTTTAACCTTAAGGGGAGACCAAGAGACCCAGTACTTC.

This clonotype was found many times. This sequence joins TRBV2 and TRBJ1-3; the match to TRBD1 covers 8 bases. From germline, CDR1 is SNHLY and CDR2 FYNNEI. With 6 bases clipped from V and 2 bases from J, the junction kept 3 bases outside the gene matches. CDR3 length equals 14 residues. In DNA, the CDR3 is TGTGCCAGCAGAGACAGGGGAGCTGGAAACACCATATATTTT. Protein: CASRDRGAGNTIYF.

There are many counts of this clonotype. The chain couples TRBV12-3 or TRBV12-4 to TRBJ1-2, with D possibly being TRBD1 (6 bases). The CDR3 is 14 amino acids. V was clipped by 5 bases and J by 8 bases, with 18 bases between them. This CDR3 is CASSRNRDIEGYTF. The CDR3 DNA is TGTGCCAGCAGTCGAAACCGGGACATCGAAGGCTACACCTTC.